This T cell receptor beta chain comes out of a study of cytomegalovirus exposure and HLA in healthy donors. Study conclusions and caveats: Serostatus for CMV was the only available immune exposure information. Three chains tied to CMV proved CMV antigen-specific in vitro. The authors later found TCR association rates varying by HLA locus, with DRB1 most and HLA-C fewest. Further analysis was carried out later, and it showed several of the most significant clusters appearing linked to common viral pathogens.

The PCR made use of 60 Vbeta and 13 Jbeta primers. TCRdb's table, derived via immunoSEQ multiplex PCR, lists solely in-frame clones and lacks some. The top ten clones hold 2% to 2.5% of a sample with 150,000 to 200,000 clones, about four fifths of them seen once. This clone has only one observation. The target antigen is unknown. Germline CDR1 MDHEN, CDR2 SYDVKM. The V gene lost 4 bases and the J gene lost 4 bases, with 8 bases spanning the gap. The CDR3 is 13 amino acids. This TCR came from a woman aged 45-59 years in good health and CMV-seronegative. Source material: PBMCs. The genes are TRBV28 and TRBJ1-5; perhaps TRBD1 as D (5 bases). CDR3 in DNA: TGTGCCAGCAGTTCTGCAGGGAATCAGCCCCAGCATTTT. This codes for CASSSAGNQPQHF. Supplemented by reference TRBV28 and TRBJ1-5, the full variable domain reads DVKVTQSSRYLVKRTGEKVFLECVQDMDHENMFWYRQDPGLGLRLIYFSYDVKMKEKGDIPEGYSVSREKKERFSLILESASTNQTSMYLCASSSAGNQPQHFGDGTRLSIL.